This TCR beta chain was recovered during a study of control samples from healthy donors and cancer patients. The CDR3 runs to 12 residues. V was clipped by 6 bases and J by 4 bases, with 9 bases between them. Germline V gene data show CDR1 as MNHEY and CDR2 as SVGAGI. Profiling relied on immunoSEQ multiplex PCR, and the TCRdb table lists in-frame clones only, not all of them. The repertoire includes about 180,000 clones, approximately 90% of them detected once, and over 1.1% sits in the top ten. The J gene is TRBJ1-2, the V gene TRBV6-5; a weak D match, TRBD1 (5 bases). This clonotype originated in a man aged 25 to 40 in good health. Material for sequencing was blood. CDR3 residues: CASRGRFYGYTF. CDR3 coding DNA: TGTGCCAGCAGGGGACGGTTCTATGGCTACACCTTC.